Below, 22 T cell receptor beta chains from the same sample are listed, as sequenced in a study of identical twins. TCRdb re-analysed the 5' RACE reads in MiXCR, keeping a single row per CDR3 protein. The table lists about 700,000 distinct CDR3 sequences, roughly 6.2% of them singletons. The sample taken for sequencing was naive T cells sorted from blood. The receptors here all came from a man between 18 and 35 years old in good health.

Ten or more counts support this clonotype. This rearrangement joins TRBV29-1 to TRBJ2-3; 9 bases map to TRBD2. After removal of 5 bases from V and 2 bases from J, the junction contained 5 bases not matched to a gene. Looked up from germline, CDR1 is SQVTM and CDR2 is ANQGSEA. The CDR3 is 14 amino acids. CDR3 sequence reads: CSVTGTSITDTQYF. CDR3 in DNA: TGCAGCGTTACCGGGACTAGCATCACAGATACGCAGTATTTT.

This clonotype has just a few counts. CDR3 in DNA: TGCAGTGCTAGAAGCGGGAGGGTTACAGATACGCAGTATTTT. This encodes CSARSGRVTDTQYF. The rearrangement joins TRBV20-1 to TRBJ2-3; 10 nucleotides match TRBD2. CDR3 length: 14 residues. Per germline, CDR1 DFQATT and CDR2 SNEGSKA (reference sequence). The ends lost 2 bases at V and 3 bases at J; junction bases unmatched: 2.

The sample holds a few counts of this clonotype. The V and J genes are TRBV5-6 and TRBJ1-2, with D possibly matching TRBD1 (5 bases). The CDR3 contains 14 residues. V was cut by 4 bases and J by 4 bases, with 14 bases left in between. Germline-derived CDR1 and CDR2 are SGHDT and YYEEEE. Here the CDR3 DNA reads TGTGCCAGCAGCCCTGAGGGGCTTAGCTATGGCTACACCTTC. Translated, it gives CASSPEGLSYGYTF.

This clonotype showed up just a few times. The chain employs TRBV29-1 and TRBJ2-1, with no clear D. CDR3 length: 13 residues. V shed 2 bases and J shed 6 bases, with 11 bases lying between them. Germline V CDR1 and CDR2: SQVTM, ANQGSEA. CDR3 in DNA: TGCAGCGTTGAACCTGAAAATTTCAATGAGCAGTTCTTC. The encoded protein is CSVEPENFNEQFF.

This clonotype was seen at least ten times. The chain couples TRBV20-1 to TRBJ2-1; a possible D gene is TRBD2 (6 bases). The CDR3 extends over 14 amino acids. V lost 5 bases and J 3 bases, leaving 14 bases between the germline ends. CDR1 and CDR2 (germline): DFQATT, SNEGSKA (reference sequence). The CDR3 loop reads CSASPGAYYNEQFF. DNA for the CDR3: TGCAGTGCTTCCCCGGGAGCCTACTACAATGAGCAGTTCTTC.

This clonotype was seen ten or more times. Mismatch with germline at one junction end may stem from a read error. The chain is built from TRBV6-1 and TRBJ2-7, with D possibly being TRBD1 or TRBD2 (5 bases each). CDR1 and CDR2 from the germline V gene are MNHNS and SASEGT. This CDR3 is built from 15 residues. Here the CDR3 DNA reads TGTGCCAGCAGCGAAGGGAGCTGGGGCACCTACGAGCAGTACTTC. Translated, it gives CASSEGSWGTYEQYF.

This clonotype showed up just a few times. The chain combines TRBV5-1 with TRBJ2-7; unclear D gene. Germline assignment: CDR1 SGHRS and CDR2 YFSETQ. This CDR3 contains 14 residues. V gave up 0 bases and J gave up 2 bases, with 9 bases separating them. This CDR3 reads CASSLDPDAYEQYF. CDR3 coding DNA: TGCGCCAGCAGCTTGGATCCAGATGCCTACGAGCAGTACTTC.

The chain combines TRBV7-2 with TRBJ2-7; 12 nucleotides line up with TRBD2. J lost 5 bases, V lost 3 bases, and 8 bases had no gene match. The germline gives CDR1 SGHTA, CDR2 FQGNSA. There are 16 residues in the CDR3. The CDR3 loop reads CASSFGASGRVNEQYF. The CDR3 DNA follows: TGTGCCAGCAGCTTCGGTGCTAGCGGGAGGGTTAACGAGCAGTACTTC.

V and J are TRBV15 and TRBJ2-3; maybe TRBD2 (6 bases). Trimming left V 3 bases short and J 4 bases short, with 14 bases between. The length of the CDR3 is 15 residues. CDR1 LNHNV and CDR2 YYDKDF come from the germline V gene (reference sequence). CDR3 in amino acids: CATSSAGPGADTQYF. The CDR3 DNA is TGTGCCACCAGCAGTGCGGGCCCGGGGGCAGATACGCAGTATTTT.

The chain has TRBV6-5 and TRBJ1-6; D is undetermined. Germline V gives CDR1 MNHEY, CDR2 SVGAGI. The germline V and J ends were trimmed by 6 bases and 10 bases, with 10 bases remaining between them. The CDR3 extends over 12 amino acids. The CDR3 nucleotides are TGTGCCAGCAGGACACTCACCTCACCCCTCCACTTT. The encoded protein is CASRTLTSPLHF.

The sample holds many counts of this clonotype. V gene TRBV4-3 combines with J gene TRBJ2-4; the D gene is possibly TRBD2 (7 bases). The CDR3 runs to 13 residues. Germline assignment: CDR1 LGHNA and CDR2 YSLEER. Trimming shortened V by 4 bases and J by 16 bases, and 20 bases separated the two germline ends. CDR3 nucleotides: TGCGCCAGCAGCCCTCTTCCGGCGGGGGCGGTCTACTTC. It codes for CASSPLPAGAVYF.

The genes are TRBV28 and TRBJ2-1; TRBD2 matches 8 bases. With 7 bases clipped from V and 5 bases from J, the junction kept 10 bases outside the gene matches. CDR1 MDHEN and CDR2 SYDVKM come from the germline V gene. This CDR3 is built from 15 residues. The chain's CDR3 is CASNLPGLDNNEQFF. CDR3 nucleotides: TGTGCCAGCAACCTTCCGGGACTAGACAACAATGAGCAGTTCTTC.

The chain links TRBV14 to TRBJ2-7; 9 bases agree with TRBD2. The germline V gene has CDR1 SGHDN and CDR2 FVKESK. The CDR3 runs to 16 residues. V was pared by 4 bases and J by 2 bases, with 9 bases of the junction left unmatched. The CDR3 coding sequence is TGTGCCAGCAGCCGGATACAAGGACTAGCGCCCTACGAGCAGTACTTC. This gives the protein CASSRIQGLAPYEQYF.

At least ten counts were recorded for this clonotype. The genes are TRBV4-2 and TRBJ2-1; D not certain. This CDR3 region has 11 residues. Trimming took off 1 base at V and 9 bases at J, with 4 bases between the two ends. Germline V gene sequence: CDR1 LGHNA, CDR2 YNFKEQ. The CDR3 spells CASSQGSEQFF. CDR3 DNA sequence: TGTGCCAGCAGCCAAGGGTCTGAGCAGTTCTTC.

This clonotype was picked up a small number of times. This rearrangement joins TRBV20-1 to TRBJ2-2, with D perhaps matching TRBD2 (6 bases). The CDR3 consists of 15 residues. The V end was cut by 5 bases, the J end by 1 base, with 14 bases between. CDR1 and CDR2 (germline): DFQATT, SNEGSKA (reference sequence). The CDR3 region is CSARRGGVNTGELFF. The CDR3 DNA reads TGCAGTGCTCGCCGGGGCGGGGTGAACACCGGGGAGCTGTTTTTT.

This clonotype was recorded many times. V gene TRBV4-1 combines with J gene TRBJ1-3; D unclear. Germline loops: CDR1 MGHRA, CDR2 YSYEKL. This CDR3 contains 14 residues. V was cut by 2 bases and J by 3 bases, with 8 bases left in between. The CDR3 is CASSQYSYGNTIYF. The CDR3 DNA reads as TGCGCCAGCAGCCAATATAGTTATGGAAACACCATATATTTT.

A few counts support this clonotype. The chain links TRBV7-9 to TRBJ2-5; the D gene is possibly TRBD1 (6 bases). The V gene's germline CDR1 is SEHNR and CDR2 FQNEAQ (reference sequence). V was pared by 5 bases and J by 2 bases, with 15 bases between. The CDR3 is 15 residues long. CDR3 sequence reads: CASSTTQGLQETQYF. The CDR3 DNA sequence: TGTGCCAGCAGCACGACTCAGGGGTTACAAGAGACCCAGTACTTC. The full variable domain, completed using reference TRBV7-9 and TRBJ2-5, is DTGVSQNPRHKITKRGQNVTFRCDPISEHNRLYWYRQTLGQGPEFLTYFQNEAQLEKSRLLSDRFSAERPKGSFSTLEIQRTEQGDSAMYLCASSTTQGLQETQYFGPGTRLLVL.

This clonotype was recorded many times. CDR3 protein: CAISEGGTQYF. The CDR3 coding sequence is TGTGCCATCAGTGAGGGTGGAACCCAGTACTTC. The V gene is TRBV10-3, the J gene TRBJ2-5; D ambiguous. The ends were cut back, 2 bases at V and 8 bases at J, with 6 bases in the middle. The CDR3 sequence is 11 residues long. Germline CDR1 and CDR2: ENHRY and SYGVKD.

The chain carries TRBV6-5 and TRBJ2-3, with 8 positions matching TRBD1. The CDR3 consists of 15 residues. Looked up from germline, CDR1 is MNHEY and CDR2 is SVGAGI. Germline trimming cut 4 bases from V and 1 base from J; bases unmatched to any gene: 4. The CDR3 protein is CASSWGTGGTDTQYF. CDR3 sequence (DNA): TGTGCCAGCAGTTGGGGGACAGGCGGCACAGATACGCAGTATTTT.

This clonotype has just a few counts. The V and J genes are TRBV29-1 and TRBJ2-2; TRBD1 aligns across 8 bases. J gave up 8 bases and V 5 bases, and 16 bases lay outside the gene matches. This CDR3 contains 16 residues. Germline CDR1 and CDR2: SQVTM and ANQGSEA. The CDR3 is CSVTYHLQGAEGELFF. The CDR3 DNA is TGCAGCGTTACCTACCACCTGCAGGGGGCTGAAGGGGAGCTGTTTTTT.

The genes are TRBV29-1 and TRBJ1-1; D unclear. With 5 bases removed from V and 3 bases from J, the gap between germline ends came to 13 bases. The V gene's germline CDR1 is SQVTM and CDR2 ANQGSEA. The CDR3 covers 13 residues. The CDR3 here is CSVYQEADTEAFF. CDR3 DNA sequence: TGCAGCGTTTATCAGGAGGCGGACACTGAAGCTTTCTTT.

In DNA, the CDR3 is TGCGCCAGCAGCTTGGAGAGGGGGCAGTGGGTTAACACTGAAGCTTTCTTT. Protein sequence: CASSLERGQWVNTEAFF. This chain links TRBV5-1 with TRBJ1-1; 7 bases are shared with TRBD1. The junction had 10 bases not matched to a gene; V was cut back by 0 bases and J by 2 bases. The CDR3 runs 17 residues. Germline CDR1 SGHRS, CDR2 YFSETQ. Full variable domain (remainder filled in from reference TRBV5-1 and TRBJ1-1): KAGVTQTPRYLIKTRGQQVTLSCSPISGHRSVSWYQQTPGQGLQFLFEYFSETQRNKGNFPGRFSGRQFSNSRSEMNVSTLELGDSALYLCASSLERGQWVNTEAFFGQGTRLTVV.